This is a list of T cell receptor beta chains from one sample in a study of shared clonotypes between healthy human individuals. Clones were read by immunoSEQ multiplex PCR, and TCRdb kept only the in-frame ones, dropping some. The sample lists around 2.5 million clones; over 85% were seen once. Sequenced: naive CD4+ T cells from PBMCs. These receptor sequences come from a man aged 18 to 29 in good health. Some clones in this sample may be carry-over from other donors' samples. The CDR3 runs from the conserved cysteine through the conserved F or W. The order of the fields is clone size, J gene, D gene, V gene, CDR3 DNA, CDR3 protein. A D gene is named only where the DNA matches it firmly. Clone size is shown for a subset of rows, as once, few, many or a class of expanded clone.

clone size: -
J gene: TRBJ2-5
D gene: -
V gene: TRBV6-5
CDR3 DNA: TGTGCCAGCAGTCCGAGACAGGCTCGGGAGACCCAGTACTTC
CDR3 protein: CASSPRQARETQYF

clone size: -
J gene: TRBJ2-1
D gene: -
V gene: TRBV28
CDR3 DNA: TGTGCCAGCAGGTCAGGCTACAATGAGCAGTTCTTC
CDR3 protein: CASRSGYNEQFF

clone size: -
J gene: TRBJ1-5
D gene: -
V gene: TRBV7-6
CDR3 DNA: TGTGCCAGCAGCCCGGGGGGGCAGCCCCAGCATTTT
CDR3 protein: CASSPGGQPQHF

clone size: -
J gene: TRBJ1-2
D gene: -
V gene: TRBV5-1
CDR3 DNA: TGCGCCAGCAGCTTGGAGTTCAGGGGAGGGGGCTACACCTTC
CDR3 protein: CASSLEFRGGGYTF

clone size: -
J gene: TRBJ1-5
D gene: -
V gene: TRBV6-6
CDR3 DNA: TGTGCCAGCACCCCGACAGACAATCAGCCCCAGCATTTT
CDR3 protein: CASTPTDNQPQHF

clone size: once
J gene: TRBJ2-1
D gene: -
V gene: TRBV27
CDR3 DNA: TGTGCCAGCAGTTCCCTCCGTGAGCAGTTCTTC
CDR3 protein: CASSSLREQFF

clone size: -
J gene: TRBJ1-2
D gene: TRBD1
V gene: TRBV28
CDR3 DNA: TGTGCCAGCAGTTTATATCCTGCAGGGGGCTATGGCTACACCTTC
CDR3 protein: CASSLYPAGGYGYTF

clone size: -
J gene: TRBJ2-7
D gene: -
V gene: TRBV28
CDR3 DNA: TGTGCCAGCAGAACTTCGGGTCACTCCTACGAGCAGTACTTC
CDR3 protein: CASRTSGHSYEQYF

clone size: -
J gene: TRBJ2-3
D gene: -
V gene: TRBV2
CDR3 DNA: TGTGCCAGCAAACGAGAAATTACAGATACGCAGTATTTT
CDR3 protein: CASKREITDTQYF

clone size: -
J gene: TRBJ2-7
D gene: TRBD1
V gene: TRBV7-9
CDR3 DNA: TGTGCCAGCAGCTTATGGGGGAGGGACAGGGGCCACGAGCAGTACTTC
CDR3 protein: CASSLWGRDRGHEQYF

clone size: -
J gene: TRBJ2-3
D gene: -
V gene: TRBV9
CDR3 DNA: TGTGCCAGCAATGAAAGGGGGATCACAGATACGCAGTATTTT
CDR3 protein: CASNERGITDTQYF

clone size: -
J gene: TRBJ1-5
D gene: -
V gene: TRBV7-8
CDR3 DNA: TGTGCCAGCAGCTTAACGCGGCTAGCCGGGCAGCCCCAGCATTTT
CDR3 protein: CASSLTRLAGQPQHF

clone size: -
J gene: TRBJ2-1
D gene: -
V gene: TRBV18
CDR3 DNA: TGTGCCAGCTCACCGGGAGGCTATGAGCAGTTCTTC
CDR3 protein: CASSPGGYEQFF

clone size: once
J gene: TRBJ2-5
D gene: -
V gene: TRBV4-1
CDR3 DNA: TGCGCCAGCAGCCAAGCACTCAATCGACCCCGCGGCAGGGATCAAGAGACCCAGTACTTC
CDR3 protein: CASSQALNRPRGRDQETQYF

clone size: few
J gene: TRBJ1-5
D gene: -
V gene: TRBV9
CDR3 DNA: TGTGCCAGCAGCGTACGGGGGGAGGGCAATCAGCCCCAGCATTTT
CDR3 protein: CASSVRGEGNQPQHF

clone size: -
J gene: TRBJ1-1
D gene: -
V gene: TRBV29-1
CDR3 DNA: TGCAGCGTTGAGAGAGTATTGAACACTGAAGCTTTCTTT
CDR3 protein: CSVERVLNTEAFF

clone size: -
J gene: TRBJ1-3
D gene: -
V gene: TRBV18
CDR3 DNA: TGTGCCAGCTCACCAGTCACTCGGGATTTTGGAAACACCATATATTTT
CDR3 protein: CASSPVTRDFGNTIYF

clone size: -
J gene: TRBJ2-3
D gene: -
V gene: TRBV29-1
CDR3 DNA: TGCAGCGTGGACTCTCTTACAGATACGCAGTATTTT
CDR3 protein: CSVDSLTDTQYF

clone size: -
J gene: TRBJ2-1
D gene: TRBD1
V gene: TRBV7-2
CDR3 DNA: TGTGCCAGCAGCTTAGGTTCAGGGGGCCACTACAATGAGCAGTTCTTC
CDR3 protein: CASSLGSGGHYNEQFF

clone size: -
J gene: TRBJ1-6
D gene: -
V gene: TRBV30
CDR3 DNA: TGTGCCTGTTCGGCCTTGAGCTCCTATAATTCACCCCTCCACTTT
CDR3 protein: CACSALSSYNSPLHF

clone size: -
J gene: TRBJ2-2
D gene: TRBD2
V gene: TRBV29-1
CDR3 DNA: TGCAGCGCCCTAGCGCTAGCGGGAGGAACCGGGGAGCTGTTTTTT
CDR3 protein: CSALALAGGTGELFF

clone size: -
J gene: TRBJ1-4
D gene: -
V gene: TRBV5-1
CDR3 DNA: TGCGCCAGCAGCTTGGTAGGACCAAATGAAAAACTGTTTTTT
CDR3 protein: CASSLVGPNEKLFF

clone size: -
J gene: TRBJ1-6
D gene: -
V gene: TRBV5-8
CDR3 DNA: TGTGCCAGCAGCACCCCCAGGTCCGGATCGGGTTCACCCCTCCACTTT
CDR3 protein: CASSTPRSGSGSPLHF

clone size: -
J gene: TRBJ2-2
D gene: -
V gene: TRBV4-1
CDR3 DNA: TGCGCCAGCAGCCAAGGAAGGGCGGCAGCGAAAGTGAACACCGGGGAGCTGTTTTTT
CDR3 protein: CASSQGRAAAKVNTGELFF

clone size: -
J gene: TRBJ1-5
D gene: TRBD1
V gene: TRBV2
CDR3 DNA: TGTGCCAGCAGTCCAGGGACAGGTGATTATAGCAATCAGCCCCAGCATTTT
CDR3 protein: CASSPGTGDYSNQPQHF

clone size: -
J gene: TRBJ2-4
D gene: TRBD2
V gene: TRBV5-1
CDR3 DNA: TGCGCCAGCAGCGGCCGACTAGCGGGAGAAGGGATTCAGTACTTC
CDR3 protein: CASSGRLAGEGIQYF

clone size: -
J gene: TRBJ1-2
D gene: -
V gene: TRBV19
CDR3 DNA: TGTGCCAGTAGTATGTGGGGGGCCGGACCTAACTATGGCTACACCTTC
CDR3 protein: CASSMWGAGPNYGYTF

clone size: once
J gene: TRBJ2-7
D gene: -
V gene: TRBV27
CDR3 DNA: TGTGCCAGCACCCCTCGCGGACACTACGAGCAGTACTTC
CDR3 protein: CASTPRGHYEQYF

clone size: -
J gene: TRBJ2-3
D gene: TRBD2
V gene: TRBV9
CDR3 DNA: TGTGCCAGCAGCGTAGTAGCGGGTGGCACAGATACGCAGTATTTT
CDR3 protein: CASSVVAGGTDTQYF

clone size: once
J gene: TRBJ2-7
D gene: -
V gene: TRBV27
CDR3 DNA: TGTGCCAGACTAGAGGCCGAGCAGTACTTC
CDR3 protein: CARLEAEQYF

clone size: -
J gene: TRBJ2-1
D gene: -
V gene: TRBV5-1
CDR3 DNA: TGCGCCAGCAACCGGGACTCAAGCTCCTACAATGAGCAGTTCTTC
CDR3 protein: CASNRDSSSYNEQFF

clone size: -
J gene: TRBJ1-1
D gene: -
V gene: TRBV11-2
CDR3 DNA: TGTGCCAGCCTTAAACAGGGAGCGGGCACTGAAGCTTTCTTT
CDR3 protein: CASLKQGAGTEAFF

clone size: once
J gene: TRBJ1-1
D gene: -
V gene: TRBV6-1
CDR3 DNA: TGTGCCAGCTCTATGATTAACACTGAAGCTTTCTTT
CDR3 protein: CASSMINTEAFF

clone size: -
J gene: TRBJ2-5
D gene: -
V gene: TRBV9
CDR3 DNA: TGTGCCAGCAGCGTAGGAGGAGGGGCTTTCACCCAAGAGACCCAGTACTTC
CDR3 protein: CASSVGGGAFTQETQYF

clone size: -
J gene: TRBJ2-3
D gene: TRBD2
V gene: TRBV28
CDR3 DNA: TGTGCCAGCAGTTTACTAAGACTCGGGGCTAGCGGGAGGGGCACAGATACGCAGTATTTT
CDR3 protein: CASSLLRLGASGRGTDTQYF

clone size: -
J gene: TRBJ1-4
D gene: -
V gene: TRBV6-6
CDR3 DNA: TGTGCCAGCAGATCGGGACCGACTAATGAAAAACTGTTTTTT
CDR3 protein: CASRSGPTNEKLFF

clone size: -
J gene: TRBJ1-5
D gene: TRBD1
V gene: TRBV7-8
CDR3 DNA: TGTGCCAGCAGCTCCTTGACAGGGTTATTGCCCCAGCATTTT
CDR3 protein: CASSSLTGLLPQHF

clone size: -
J gene: TRBJ2-7
D gene: -
V gene: TRBV21-1
CDR3 DNA: TGTGCCAGCAGCCAGACCCGGCAGTTTAACTACGAGCAGTACTTC
CDR3 protein: CASSQTRQFNYEQYF

clone size: -
J gene: TRBJ2-1
D gene: TRBD1
V gene: TRBV9
CDR3 DNA: TGTGCCAGCAGCGGCGGACAGGGCTCGGGAGAGCAGTTCTTC
CDR3 protein: CASSGGQGSGEQFF

clone size: -
J gene: TRBJ2-7
D gene: -
V gene: TRBV28
CDR3 DNA: TGTGCCAGCAGCCTACCCGGGACTTCCTACGAGCAGTACTTC
CDR3 protein: CASSLPGTSYEQYF

clone size: -
J gene: TRBJ1-2
D gene: TRBD1
V gene: TRBV6-5
CDR3 DNA: TGTGCCAGCAGTGCTCGGACAGGGGGCATATATGGCTACACCTTC
CDR3 protein: CASSARTGGIYGYTF

clone size: -
J gene: TRBJ2-2
D gene: TRBD1
V gene: TRBV5-1
CDR3 DNA: TGTGCCAGCAGCGCGGGGACAGGGACCGGGGAGCTGTTTTTT
CDR3 protein: CASSAGTGTGELFF

clone size: -
J gene: TRBJ2-3
D gene: TRBD2
V gene: TRBV11-1
CDR3 DNA: TGTGCCAGCAGCTTGACTAGCGGCACAGATACGCAGTATTTT
CDR3 protein: CASSLTSGTDTQYF

clone size: -
J gene: TRBJ2-2
D gene: -
V gene: TRBV6-6
CDR3 DNA: TGTGCCAGCAGTCTCCCCGGTGTCGGGTCGCTGTTTTTT
CDR3 protein: CASSLPGVGSLFF

clone size: -
J gene: TRBJ1-3
D gene: -
V gene: TRBV28
CDR3 DNA: TGTGCCAGCAGCCCAGGAGGGGCTGGAAACACCATATATTTT
CDR3 protein: CASSPGGAGNTIYF

clone size: -
J gene: TRBJ1-5
D gene: -
V gene: TRBV28
CDR3 DNA: TGTGCCAGCAGCTACAGGAATCAGCCCCAGCATTTT
CDR3 protein: CASSYRNQPQHF

clone size: once
J gene: TRBJ2-5
D gene: TRBD1
V gene: TRBV28
CDR3 DNA: TGTGCCAGCAGGACAGGGCAGGGGGAGACCCAGTACTTC
CDR3 protein: CASRTGQGETQYF

clone size: -
J gene: TRBJ1-2
D gene: TRBD1
V gene: TRBV6-5
CDR3 DNA: TGTGCCAGCAGTTACGACAGGGGGCATTACTATGGCTACACCTTC
CDR3 protein: CASSYDRGHYYGYTF